The clone carrying this TCR beta chain was observed a few times. This sample stems from a study of T cells in Graves' hyperthyroidism and ophthalmopathy. In the study overall: Peripheral blood draws took place at initial diagnosis, ahead of any treatment.

Reasons for excluding patients were uncontrolled infection, other autoimmune disease, pregnancy or lactation. For the diagnoses, clinical symptoms, serum thyroxine and TRAb, thyroid ultrasound and orbital computed tomography were used. Isolation of PBMCs was performed on roughly 9 ml fresh peripheral blood. Amplification targeted TCR beta CDR3 regions from RNA transcripts. TCR CDR3 underwent first-round RT-PCR with the HTBI primer set. TCRdb redid the calling of the multiplex PCR reads with MiXCR, one entry per CDR3 protein. The profile shows approximately 370,000 distinct CDR3 sequences, about 18% of them singletons. This CDR3 is built from 19 residues. Germline V CDR1 and CDR2: KGHSH, LQKENI. Trimming took 8 bases from V and 1 from J; bases not matched to a gene: 11.

This TCR came from a woman between 25 and 40 years old with Graves' hyperthyroidism that later progressed to Graves' ophthalmopathy. The sequenced sample was blood. The rearrangement joins TRBV18 to TRBJ2-1, with 16 bases identical to TRBD2. Here the CDR3 DNA reads TGTGCCAGCGCCCCCCCGGGACTAGCGGGAGGGCCTTCCTACAATGAGCAGTTCTTC. Translated: CASAPPGLAGGPSYNEQFF.